This T cell receptor beta chain stems from a study of T cell changes during pregnancy in multiple sclerosis. Only in-frame clones appear in the TCRdb table, and some are missing; sequencing was by immunoSEQ multiplex PCR. The table lists around 49,000 clones, around 91% of them singletons, with 5% to 6.5% in the top ten. Per germline, CDR1 SGHNT and CDR2 YYREEE (reference sequence). The CDR3 covers 16 residues. V shed 1 base, J shed 2 bases, and the junction held 4 bases outside the gene matches. This TCR derives from a female donor in good health, enrolled as a control in a pregnancy study. The rearrangement links TRBV5-4 to TRBJ2-3; 10 positions agree with TRBD2. Sequencing was performed on peripheral blood, taken after pregnancy. The CDR3 region is CASSLRSGRATDTQYF. The CDR3 coding sequence is TGTGCCAGCAGCTTGAGGAGCGGGAGGGCCACAGATACGCAGTATTTT.